These 14 T cell receptor beta chains originate from one sample sequenced in a study of blood T cell repertoires in COVID-19. Assay used: immunoSEQ multiplex PCR; TCRdb lists only in-frame clones, some missing. The sample has over 65,000 clones; around nine tenths are singletons. Sequencing was carried out using peripheral blood. All receptors derive from a human donor in a cohort sampled during active COVID-19.

The DNA for the CDR3 is TGTGCCACCAGTGATTCCCCCGGGGGTCGCGAGCAGTACTTC. Translation: CATSDSPGGREQYF. This chain joins TRBV24-1 and TRBJ2-7; tentative D call: TRBD2 (6 bases). The ends were cut back, 2 bases at V and 6 bases at J, with 13 bases in the middle. The germline V gene has CDR1 KGHDR and CDR2 SFDVKD. The CDR3 length is 14 residues.

In the case of this clone: Other DNA sequences from this sample encode an identical CDR3 as well. The chain combines TRBV11-2 with TRBJ2-2; TRBD2 aligns across 7 bases. Germline values: CDR1 SGHAT, CDR2 FQNNGV. Trimming took 4 bases from V and 1 from J; bases not matched to a gene: 9. The CDR3 runs 17 residues. The CDR3 sequence: CASSSERGGGNTGELFF. The CDR3 DNA reads as TGTGCCAGCAGCTCTGAAAGGGGCGGGGGGAACACCGGGGAGCTGTTTTTT.

The chain links TRBV29-1 to TRBJ2-7; TRBD1 matches 8 bases. CDR1 SQVTM and CDR2 ANQGSEA come from the germline V gene. V shed 6 bases, J shed 2 bases, and the junction held 9 bases outside the gene matches. The CDR3 consists of 14 residues. The CDR3 sequence is CSVQTGTGAYEQYF. CDR3 sequence (DNA): TGCAGCGTGCAAACCGGGACAGGAGCCTACGAGCAGTACTTC.

The table lists this clone with a few counts. V gene TRBV7-3 combines with J gene TRBJ1-6, with a possible D match to TRBD1 (5 bases). The germline V and J ends were trimmed by 5 bases and 8 bases, with 10 bases remaining between them. The germline CDR1 and CDR2 sequences are SGHTA and FQGTGA. The CDR3 contains 13 residues. The CDR3 bases are TGTGCCAGCAGCCAGACACAGGATTCACCCCTCCACTTT. Translation gives CASSQTQDSPLHF.

The chain has TRBV27 and TRBJ2-2; 7 positions match TRBD1. Trimming at V came to 7 bases and at J to 0 bases, leaving 5 bases not matched to a gene. The CDR3 totals 15 residues. Germline CDR1 and CDR2: MNHEY and SMNVEV (reference sequence). The CDR3, as DNA: TGTGCCAGCACCTCGACAGGGACGAACACCGGGGAGCTGTTTTTT. Encoded protein: CASTSTGTNTGELFF.

V and J are TRBV11-2 and TRBJ2-7, with a tentative D call TRBD1 (6 bases). The CDR3 length is 13 residues. In germline, CDR1 is SGHAT, CDR2 FQNNGV. Trimming took 5 bases from V and 4 from J, leaving 12 bases between them. The CDR3 DNA sequence: TGTGCCAGCAGCGTCCGGGACAAGTACGAGCAGTACTTC. Translated: CASSVRDKYEQYF.

This sequence joins TRBV28 and TRBJ1-1, with unresolved D. Between the trimmed V and J ends, which lost 5 bases and 5 bases, there was a span of 21 bases. Germline CDR1 MDHEN, CDR2 SYDVKM. The CDR3 contains 16 residues. The CDR3 DNA reads as TGTGCCAGCAGTCGACTCTCCACACCCGGAGAAACTGAAGCTTTCTTT. As protein: CASSRLSTPGETEAFF.

V and J are TRBV4-2 and TRBJ2-3, with D unclear. Per the germline V gene, CDR1 is LGHNA and CDR2 is YNFKEQ. The V end lost 0 bases, the J end lost 4 bases, and 8 bases lay between the germline ends. This CDR3 spans 14 amino acids. As DNA, the CDR3 is TGTGCCAGCAGCCAAGATACTCGGGCAGATACGCAGTATTTT. Protein: CASSQDTRADTQYF.

The V call is TRBV7-8, the J call TRBJ2-5, with D perhaps TRBD1 (5 bases). Germline lookup yields CDR1 SGHVS and CDR2 FQNEAQ. Trimming left V 1 base short and J 5 bases short, with 17 bases between. This CDR3 comprises 16 residues. This chain's CDR3 is CASSLESREGLETQYF. The DNA of the CDR3 is TGTGCCAGCAGCTTAGAATCCAGGGAAGGCCTCGAGACCCAGTACTTC.

The V and J genes are TRBV20-1 and TRBJ2-7; a possible D gene is TRBD1 (5 bases). Trimming removed 3 bases at V and 6 bases at J, with 9 bases between. Looked up from germline, CDR1 is DFQATT and CDR2 is SNEGSKA (reference sequence). CDR3 size: 11 residues. The CDR3 sequence: CSARPGSEQYF. CDR3 DNA sequence: TGCAGTGCTAGGCCAGGGTCCGAGCAGTACTTC.

This chain connects TRBV6-5 to TRBJ1-5; D is unclear. This CDR3 has 14 residues. Looked up from germline, CDR1 is MNHEY and CDR2 is SVGAGI. The V end was cut by 6 bases, the J end by 0 bases, with 9 bases between. The CDR3 loop reads CASSGKGSNQPQHF. CDR3 bases: TGTGCCAGCAGCGGGAAGGGTAGCAATCAGCCCCAGCATTTT.

Written as DNA, the CDR3 is TGTGCTAGTGGTTTGTCAGGGCCGGGAGAGACCCAGTACTTC. It specifies CASGLSGPGETQYF. The chain employs TRBV12-5 and TRBJ2-5, with a tentative D call TRBD1 (5 bases). There are 14 residues in the CDR3. V lost 2 bases to trimming and J lost 4 bases, with 11 bases between them. CDR1 LGHNT and CDR2 FRNRAP come from the germline V gene.

Only one count was recorded for this clone. V usage is TRBV7-6 and J usage is TRBJ2-2; 7 nucleotides line up with TRBD2. CDR3 length equals 16 residues. Germline CDR1 is SGHVS and CDR2 is FNYEAQ. The trim removed 3 bases at V and 6 bases at J, leaving 10 bases unmatched. CDR3 sequence (DNA): TGTGCCAGCAGCTTGTCTCGGCGGGAGTCGCCCGGGGAGCTGTTTTTT. As protein: CASSLSRRESPGELFF.

The chain uses TRBV11-3 and TRBJ2-1, with TRBD1 as a possible D gene (7 bases). The CDR3 extends over 16 amino acids. V was trimmed by 3 bases and J by 8 bases, leaving 20 bases between them. CDR1 and CDR2 from the germline V gene are SGHNT and YENEEA. The CDR3 sequence: CASSFSSGRGDDEQFF. The CDR3 DNA follows: TGTGCCAGCAGCTTTTCTTCGGGCAGGGGGGACGATGAGCAGTTCTTC. Looking up the rest from reference TRBV11-3 and TRBJ2-1 gives the full variable domain: EAGVVQSPRYKIIEKKQPVAFWCNPISGHNTLYWYLQNLGQGPELLIRYENEEAVDDSQLPKDRFSAERLKGVDSTLKIQPAELGDSAVYLCASSFSSGRGDDEQFFGPGTRLTVL.